These 21 T cell receptor gamma chains originate from one sample sequenced in a study of intestinal T cells in coeliac disease. Each case's genomic DNA was extracted from ten roughly 5-µm formalin-fixed paraffin-embedded scrolls. Using around 210 ng of biopsy DNA, TRG was amplified with LymphoTrack primers. TCRdb redid clone calling on the multiplex PCR reads using CATT. The data show around 200 gamma-chain clones, roughly 64% seen once. Source material: a duodenal biopsy. Receptor source: a human donor who served as a control with a normal duodenal biopsy, not a healthy volunteer.

This clone appeared a few times. The DNA is left out, because the CDR3 cannot be placed on it with certainty; the CDR3 is given as TCRdb lists it. The chain combines TRGV11 with TRGJ1 or TRGJ2. TRGV11 belongs to the ORF category, with a function that is uncertain. The CDR3 region is 16 residues in length, termini included. CDR3 amino acids: CTTVPAWIRPGGRNVF.

About this clone itself: No DNA is shown, since the ends of the CDR3 on it are uncertain; the CDR3 is the one TCRdb lists. V usage is TRGV11 and J usage is TRGJ1 or TRGJ2. TRGV11 is classed as an ORF, of uncertain function. 16 amino acids form the CDR3, both terminal residues included. The CDR3 here is CTTVPAWIRPGGRNLF.

There are a few counts of this clone. The rearrangement uses TRGV9 and TRGJ1 or TRGJ2. This CDR3 is built from 15 residues. The V gene's germline CDR1 is GITISATS and CDR2 ISYDGTV (reference sequence). The ends lost 3 bases at V and 0 bases at J; junction bases unmatched: 8. CDR3 amino acids: CALWEPAPNYYKKLF. CDR3 coding DNA: TGTGCCTTGTGGGAGCCAGCCCCGAATTATTATAAGAAACTCTTT.

This clone was seen a handful of times. TCRdb's entry gives the protein of a much larger clone, which mismatches this DNA's translation at residue 3, likely from a read error; the protein reported here is translated from the DNA. The chain has TRGV10 and TRGJ1 or TRGJ2. TRGV10 is filed as an ORF, its function uncertain. The CDR3 is made up of 9 amino acids. Here the CDR3 DNA reads TGTGCTGTGTGGGAAACCAAACTCTTT. Its translation: CAVWETKLF.

This clone is hyperexpanded by share. The gene calls are TRGV10 and TRGJ1 or TRGJ2. TRGV10 is placed among ORFs of uncertain function. V dropped 8 bases and J dropped 13; count of bases not matched to a gene: 6. CDR3 length: 9 residues. DNA for the CDR3: TGTGCTGCGTGGGAAACCAAACTCTTT. It yields the protein CAAWETKLF.

This clone is labeled hyperexpanded (1% or more). This chain joins TRGV2 and TRGJ1 or TRGJ2. The ends lost 0 bases at V and 12 bases at J; junction bases unmatched: 2. There are 10 residues in the CDR3. CDR1 EGSNGY and CDR2 YDSYNSKV come from the germline V gene. This CDR3 is CATWDGRKLF. As DNA, the CDR3 is TGTGCCACCTGGGACGGGCGGAAACTCTTT.

Regarding this clone: Mismatch with germline at one junction end may stem from a read error. The chain joins TRGV11 to TRGJ1 or TRGJ2. TRGV11 has ORF status, its function being uncertain. The CDR3 runs to 14 residues. Written as DNA, the CDR3 is TGTGCCTGCCGTGGATTAGGCCCGGGGGGAGAAACCGTCTTT. Amino acid sequence: CACRGLGPGGETVF.

On this clone itself: The germline gene is not matched at one end of the junction; a read error may be the cause. This sample also contains other DNA sequences that code for the same CDR3. The rearrangement joins TRGV4 to TRGJP1. The V gene's germline CDR1 is EGSTGY and CDR2 YDSYTSSV. This CDR3 region has 15 residues. CDR3 bases: TGTGCCCACCTGGGATGGGATACCACCGGTTGGTTCAAGATATTT. This sequence encodes CAHLGWDTTGWFKIF.

This clone was detected only a few times. This chain uses TRGV3 with TRGJ1 or TRGJ2. V was pared by 12 bases and J by 0 bases, with 8 bases of the junction left unmatched. The CDR3 consists of 12 residues. Germline V gives CDR1 VTNTFY, CDR2 YDVSTARD (reference sequence). CDR3 region: CAHLANYYKKLF. The CDR3 DNA follows: TGTGCCCACCTGGCGAATTATTATAAGAAACTCTTT.

The rearrangement uses TRGV10 and TRGJP1. TRGV10 is an open reading frame, and its role is uncertain. J gave up 0 bases and V 12 bases, and 17 bases lay outside the gene matches. The CDR3 sequence is 17 residues long. CDR3 amino acids: CAAVGLGKYTTGWFKIF. Written as DNA, the CDR3 is TGTGCTGCCGTGGGATTAGGGAAATATACCACTGGTTGGTTCAAGATATTT.

J is TRGJP1 and V is TRGV8. V shed 12 bases, J shed 2 bases, and the junction held 15 bases outside the gene matches. The CDR3 runs to 15 residues. CDR1 is VENAVY, CDR2 YDSYNSRV, per germline. CDR3 sequence reads: CAALGSGTTGWFKIF. The CDR3 DNA follows: TGTGCCGCCCTGGGATCAGGGACCACTGGTTGGTTCAAGATATTT.

In this sample, this clone is hyperexpanded (1% or more). Other nucleotide sequences in the sample specify the same CDR3. V and J are TRGV10 and TRGJP1. TRGV10 is reported as an ORF; its role is uncertain. V was pared by 8 bases and J by 3 bases, with 13 bases of the junction left unmatched. The CDR3 is 16 amino acids. CDR3 sequence reads: CAAWDSFPPTGWFKIF. The DNA of the CDR3 is TGTGCTGCGTGGGATTCTTTCCCCCCCACTGGTTGGTTCAAGATATTT.

V gene TRGV10 combines with J gene TRGJ1 or TRGJ2. TRGV10 is classed as an ORF, of uncertain function. The CDR3 is 14 residues long. V lost 8 bases, J lost 8 bases, and 16 bases stayed unmatched. DNA for the CDR3: TGTGCTGCGTGGGATTATGACCCAAAGGATAAGAAACTCTTT. This sequence encodes CAAWDYDPKDKKLF.

V gene TRGV10 combines with J gene TRGJP1. TRGV10 is flagged as an ORF with uncertain function. This CDR3 is built from 16 residues. Germline trimming cut 8 bases from V and 6 bases from J; bases unmatched to any gene: 16. The CDR3 DNA follows: TGTGCTGCGTGGGATTCTTTCCCCCCACCTGGTTGGTTCAAGATATTT. It is translated as CAAWDSFPPPGWFKIF.

The chain combines TRGV2 with TRGJ1 or TRGJ2. V lost 0 bases to trimming and J lost 12 bases; unmatched junction nucleotides: 17. There are 15 residues in the CDR3. Germline V gene data show CDR1 as EGSNGY and CDR2 as YDSYNSKV. CDR3 in amino acids: CATWDGPNEQGWKLF. Written as DNA, the CDR3 is TGTGCCACCTGGGACGGGCCAAACGAACAGGGTTGGAAACTCTTT.

This clone appeared a few times. The protein in TCRdb stems from a much larger clone and differs at residue 2 from this DNA's translation, likely a read error; here the protein is translated from the DNA. This chain links TRGV10 with TRGJP1. TRGV10 belongs to the ORF category, with a function that is uncertain. The CDR3 length is 10 residues. CDR3 in DNA: TGTACTGCCTTAGGTTGGTTCAAGATATTT. Protein sequence: CTALGWFKIF.

This clone has a handful of counts. TCRdb's entry gives the protein of a much larger clone, which mismatches this DNA's translation at residue 13, likely from a read error; the protein reported here is translated from the DNA. The gene calls are TRGV10 and TRGJP1. The J call may be faulty, since TRGJP better matches the DNA end. TRGV10 is an ORF, with its function uncertain. This CDR3 region has 14 residues. The CDR3 spells CAAWDPLTGWFKVF. CDR3 bases: TGTGCTGCGTGGGATCCCCTCACTGGTTGGTTCAAGGTATTT.

With respect to this clone: A far larger clone differs by one base, so this is likely a read error. Other DNA sequences within the sample encode an identical CDR3. The V call is TRGV10, the J call TRGJP1. TRGV10 is known as an ORF, though its function is uncertain. The CDR3 spans 10 residues. DNA of the CDR3: TGCGCTGCCTTAGGTTGGTTCAAGATATTT. Protein sequence: CAALGWFKIF.

This clone appeared a single time. This chain connects TRGV8 to TRGJP1. CDR1 is VENAVY, CDR2 YDSYNSRV, per germline. The CDR3 has 15 amino acids. V gave up 3 bases and J gave up 3 bases; unmatched junction bases: 7. DNA for the CDR3: TGTGCCACCTGGGATCAGGGATCCACTGGTTGGTTCAAGATATTT. It encodes CATWDQGSTGWFKIF.

The chain combines TRGV4 with TRGJP1. CDR3 size: 15 residues. CDR1 EGSTGY and CDR2 YDSYTSSV come from the germline V gene. Unmatched junction bases numbered 13, after V lost 12 bases and J lost 0 bases. DNA of the CDR3: TGTGCCCACCTGAGATGGGATACCACTGGTTGGTTCAAGATATTT. The encoded protein is CAHLRWDTTGWFKIF.

As for this clone: This may be a read error, as it is one base from a much larger clone. The rearrangement links TRGV10 to TRGJ1 or TRGJ2. TRGV10 is assigned to the ORF class and has an uncertain function. The CDR3 is 9 amino acids. V dropped 8 bases and J dropped 16; count of bases not matched to a gene: 9. This CDR3 is CAAWDCGLF. The CDR3 DNA follows: TGTGCTGCGTGGGATTGCGGGCTCTTT.